These 28 T cell receptor beta chains were sequenced from one sample in a study of graft-versus-host responses after intestinal transplantation. Intraepithelial and lamina propria lymphocytes were freed from processed graft tissue. Sequencing was performed with immunoSEQ multiplex PCR; in TCRdb, only in-frame clones are kept and a portion is missing. The sample includes tens of thousands of clones, 89% seen only once; the top ten take 1.5% to 2%. The specimen comprised ileum tissue, sampled roughly 54 weeks after transplant. Receptors originate from a human patient who received an intestinal transplant, so some T cells may come from the graft donor.

The chain uses TRBV18 and TRBJ2-5; D perhaps matches TRBD1 (6 bases). V shed 6 bases and J shed 5 bases, with 19 bases lying between them. Germline V gives CDR1 KGHSH, CDR2 LQKENI. CDR3 length: 15 residues. In nucleotides, the CDR3 is TGTGCCAGCTCTCCGGACAGCTCCATAGAGGAGACCCAGTACTTC. This sequence encodes CASSPDSSIEETQYF.

This clone was detected once. J is TRBJ2-5 and V is TRBV9, with TRBD1 matching 7 bases. V was clipped by 2 bases and J by 2 bases; unmatched bases: 3. CDR3 length: 14 residues. Germline V gene sequence: CDR1 SGDLS, CDR2 YYNGEE. The chain's CDR3 is CASSVDREQETQYF. In nucleotides, the CDR3 is TGTGCCAGCAGCGTCGACAGGGAACAAGAGACCCAGTACTTC.

This rearrangement joins TRBV4-1 to TRBJ1-4; no clear D. With 0 bases removed from V and 1 base from J, the gap between germline ends came to 12 bases. This CDR3 region has 17 residues. Germline V gives CDR1 MGHRA, CDR2 YSYEKL. The CDR3 DNA sequence: TGCGCCAGCAGCCAAGAGGTTTCGGTAGGAACTAATGAAAAACTGTTTTTT. This encodes CASSQEVSVGTNEKLFF.

The chain has TRBV5-1 and TRBJ2-3, with 9 nucleotides matching TRBD2. CDR3 length: 17 amino acids. The germline gives CDR1 SGHRS, CDR2 YFSETQ. The J segment lost 2 bases and the V segment lost 4 bases, leaving 11 bases of the junction unmatched. The CDR3 bases are TGCGCCAGCAGCCCCCTTTCTAGCGGGGCATACACAGATACGCAGTATTTT. Protein: CASSPLSSGAYTDTQYF.

The chain employs TRBV2 and TRBJ2-5, with a possible D match to TRBD1 (5 bases). The length of the CDR3 is 11 residues. Trimming removed 11 bases from V and 5 bases from J, with 12 bases in between. Germline V gene data show CDR1 as SNHLY and CDR2 as FYNNEI. CDR3 loop: CAGTGRETQYF. The CDR3 nucleotides read TGTGCCGGCACAGGTCGGGAGACCCAGTACTTC.

The chain links TRBV5-1 to TRBJ2-1; weak D call: TRBD2 (5 bases). CDR3 length: 14 residues. CDR1 SGHRS and CDR2 YFSETQ come from the germline V gene. V lost 2 bases and J 5 bases, leaving 11 bases between the germline ends. The CDR3 spells CASSFDTEDNEQFF. CDR3 nucleotides: TGCGCCAGCAGCTTTGATACGGAGGACAATGAGCAGTTCTTC.

This clone was detected only once. The chain is built from TRBV9 and TRBJ2-1; the match to TRBD1 covers 10 bases. CDR3 length equals 17 residues. J lost 5 bases, V lost 1 base, and 9 bases had no gene match. From germline, CDR1 is SGDLS and CDR2 YYNGEE. The CDR3 sequence: CASSVSPPGTGDNEQFF. The CDR3 DNA reads as TGTGCCAGCAGCGTATCTCCCCCGGGGACAGGGGACAATGAGCAGTTCTTC.

The chain carries TRBV7-2 and TRBJ2-7; D remains unclear. V gave up 0 bases and J gave up 2 bases, with 8 bases separating them. CDR3 length equals 14 residues. Germline-derived CDR1 and CDR2 are SGHTA and FQGNSA. The CDR3 coding sequence is TGTGCCAGCAGCTTAGCGCGGCAGACCTACGAGCAGTACTTC. It yields the protein CASSLARQTYEQYF.

The chain links TRBV6-5 to TRBJ2-7; D may correspond to TRBD1 or TRBD2 (5 bases each). The V end was cut by 2 bases, the J end by 0 bases, with 11 bases between. The CDR3 runs to 15 residues. Looked up from germline, CDR1 is MNHEY and CDR2 is SVGAGI. The CDR3 DNA follows: TGTGCCAGCAGTTACGGGACGGTAAGCTCCTACGAGCAGTACTTC. It codes for CASSYGTVSSYEQYF.

The genes are TRBV30 and TRBJ1-5, with 7 bases lining up with TRBD1. The germline gives CDR1 GTSNPN, CDR2 SVGIG (reference sequence). Trimming removed 0 bases from V and 2 bases from J; junction bases left unmatched: 4. The CDR3 totals 15 residues. The CDR3 loop is CAWSVQGGGNQPQHF. For the CDR3, the DNA is TGTGCCTGGAGTGTACAAGGGGGCGGCAATCAGCCCCAGCATTTT.

The chain carries TRBV28 and TRBJ2-7, with TRBD1 identical over 9 bases. Germline CDR1 is MDHEN and CDR2 is SYDVKM. CDR3 size: 14 residues. Trimming removed 5 bases from V and 8 bases from J; junction bases left unmatched: 10. The CDR3 nucleotides read TGTGCCAGCAGTGTTGACAGGGGGTTCTTCAAGCAGTACTTC. Its translation is CASSVDRGFFKQYF.

This clone was observed once. The chain recombines TRBV29-1 with TRBJ2-4; D is tentatively TRBD1 or TRBD2 (5 bases each). In germline, CDR1 is SQVTM, CDR2 ANQGSEA. The CDR3 has 17 residues. V was pared by 0 bases and J by 0 bases, with 15 bases between. In nucleotides, the CDR3 is TGCAGCGTTGAAGACGGTTGGGGGTGGGAAGCCAAAAACATTCAGTACTTC. Translated: CSVEDGWGWEAKNIQYF.

This clone was detected only once. The genes are TRBV5-1 and TRBJ2-3; TRBD2 matches at 8 bases. The CDR3 is made up of 20 amino acids. V dropped 0 bases and J dropped 6; count of bases not matched to a gene: 21. Germline V gene data show CDR1 as SGHRS and CDR2 as YFSETQ. The CDR3 DNA sequence: TGCGCCAGCAGCTTGGAATCGCCGGCGGGAGGACTGCTGTCCGGGGATACGCAGTATTTT. The encoded protein is CASSLESPAGGLLSGDTQYF.

The chain combines TRBV27 with TRBJ1-4; TRBD1 matches at 10 bases. J lost 8 bases, V lost 5 bases, and 17 bases had no gene match. This CDR3 is built from 18 residues. CDR1 is MNHEY and CDR2 is SMNVEV in the germline V gene (reference sequence). CDR3 protein: CASSPCPGTGDRGEKLFF. The CDR3 DNA follows: TGTGCCAGCAGTCCATGTCCCGGGACAGGGGATAGAGGAGAAAAACTGTTTTTT.

CDR3 nucleotides: TGTGCCAGCAGAACCGCCACTAGCCGGGGTGATACGCAGTATTTT. Translated: CASRTATSRGDTQYF. The rearrangement links TRBV27 to TRBJ2-3; D perhaps matches TRBD2 (6 bases). Trimming left V 6 bases short and J 6 bases short, with 19 bases between. This CDR3 is built from 15 residues. Looked up from germline, CDR1 is MNHEY and CDR2 is SMNVEV (reference sequence).

The V gene is TRBV19, the J gene TRBJ2-7, with 12 nucleotides matching TRBD2. The J segment lost 2 bases and the V segment lost 6 bases, leaving 5 bases of the junction unmatched. Germline V gene lookup returns CDR1 LNHDA and CDR2 SQIVND (reference sequence). There are 15 residues in the CDR3. In nucleotides, the CDR3 is TGTGCCAGTAGAAGGACTAGCGGGGAGGCCTACGAGCAGTACTTC. Its protein product is CASRRTSGEAYEQYF.

The chain joins TRBV7-6 to TRBJ2-3; 9 bases align to TRBD2. This CDR3 region has 15 residues. V gave up 5 bases and J gave up 2 bases; unmatched junction bases: 5. Germline V gene data show CDR1 as SGHVS and CDR2 as FNYEAQ. CDR3 residues: CASSPSGGYTDTQYF. CDR3 nucleotides: TGTGCCAGCAGCCCCAGCGGGGGGTACACAGATACGCAGTATTTT.

This chain joins TRBV7-3 and TRBJ2-3, with TRBD2 matching 11 bases. The CDR3 totals 15 residues. V trimming: 4 bases; J trimming: 3 bases; junction bases outside the gene matches: 3. CDR1 SGHTA and CDR2 FQGTGA come from the germline V gene. CDR3 sequence: CASSSSGGMTDTQYF. The CDR3 DNA follows: TGTGCCAGCAGCTCTAGCGGGGGGATGACAGATACGCAGTATTTT.

The CDR3 DNA reads as TGTGCCAGCAGTCAAGGAGGATACAGGGGGCGCACAGATACGCAGTATTTT. Translating gives CASSQGGYRGRTDTQYF. The chain employs TRBV2 and TRBJ2-3, with TRBD1 matching over 9 bases. The CDR3 runs 17 residues. CDR1 SNHLY and CDR2 FYNNEI come from the germline V gene. V lost 5 bases to trimming and J lost 1 base; unmatched junction nucleotides: 10.

The J gene is TRBJ1-2, the V gene TRBV28, with a possible D match to TRBD1 (5 bases). The CDR3 length is 13 residues. CDR1 and CDR2 (germline): MDHEN, SYDVKM. V gave up 7 bases and J gave up 3 bases, with 12 bases separating them. This chain's CDR3 is CASTLGTDYGYTF. CDR3 nucleotides: TGTGCCAGCACACTCGGGACGGACTATGGCTACACCTTC.

This clone has just one count. Relative to the germline gene, one junction end is altered; a read error may explain this. The V gene is TRBV29-1, the J gene TRBJ1-3, with D uncertain. The length of the CDR3 is 8 residues. The V gene's germline CDR1 is SQVTM and CDR2 ANQGSEA. The CDR3: CSVEELRF. The DNA of the CDR3 is TGCAGCGTTGAAGAGCTCCGTTTT.

This clone appeared a few times. The chain combines TRBV7-3 with TRBJ2-3; TRBD2 aligns across 9 bases. J gave up 2 bases and V 5 bases, and 5 bases lay outside the gene matches. The CDR3 loop spans 15 amino acids. Germline lookup yields CDR1 SGHTA and CDR2 FQGTGA. CDR3 protein: CASSPRLADTDTQYF. Written as DNA, the CDR3 is TGTGCCAGCAGCCCCCGACTAGCGGACACAGATACGCAGTATTTT. Full variable domain (outside the CDR3, taken from reference TRBV7-3 and TRBJ2-3): GAGVSQTPSNKVTEKGKYVELRCDPISGHTALYWYRQSLGQGPEFLIYFQGTGAADDSGLPNDRFFAVRPEGSVSTLKIQRTERGDSAVYLCASSPRLADTDTQYFGPGTRLTVL.

This chain connects TRBV13 to TRBJ2-7; no firm D call. This CDR3 spans 14 amino acids. V was shortened by 0 bases and J by 5 bases, with 11 bases between the two germline ends. Germline assignment: CDR1 PRHDT and CDR2 FYEKMQ (reference sequence). CDR3 in DNA: TGTGCCAGCAGCTTAGGTGGCACCATAGACGAGCAGTACTTC. The encoded protein is CASSLGGTIDEQYF.

V is TRBV6-5 and J is TRBJ2-5, with D tentatively TRBD1 (6 bases). The ends were cut back, 6 bases at V and 5 bases at J, with 13 bases in the middle. CDR3 length equals 13 residues. Germline loops: CDR1 MNHEY, CDR2 SVGAGI. The chain's CDR3 is CASRNTGFETQYF. The CDR3 DNA reads as TGTGCCAGCAGGAACACAGGGTTCGAGACCCAGTACTTC.

The rearrangement uses TRBV28 and TRBJ2-1, with 9 bases identical to TRBD2. V trimming: 2 bases; J trimming: 3 bases; junction bases outside the gene matches: 2. The CDR3 has 15 amino acids. Germline lookup yields CDR1 MDHEN and CDR2 SYDVKM. Written as DNA, the CDR3 is TGTGCCAGCAGTTTAAGCGGGAGGATCTACAATGAGCAGTTCTTC. Encoded protein: CASSLSGRIYNEQFF. Looking up the rest from reference TRBV28 and TRBJ2-1 gives the full variable domain: DVKVTQSSRYLVKRTGEKVFLECVQDMDHENMFWYRQDPGLGLRLIYFSYDVKMKEKGDIPEGYSVSREKKERFSLILESASTNQTSMYLCASSLSGRIYNEQFFGPGTRLTVL.

This clone was seen only a few times. In nucleotides, the CDR3 is TGTGCCAGCAGCTTGGCGCTAGCGGGAGGGTTCACAGATACGCAGTATTTT. This encodes CASSLALAGGFTDTQYF. This sequence joins TRBV5-6 and TRBJ2-3; 12 bases fit TRBD2. This CDR3 is built from 17 residues. V was clipped by 0 bases and J by 2 bases; unmatched bases: 4. Germline V gene data show CDR1 as SGHDT and CDR2 as YYEEEE.

Concerning this clone itself: Other DNA sequences within the sample encode an identical CDR3. CDR3 sequence reads: CASSQGRTSGYNEQFF. CDR3 coding DNA: TGCGCCAGCAGCCAAGGAAGGACTAGCGGCTACAATGAGCAGTTCTTC. The chain employs TRBV4-1 and TRBJ2-1; 10 bases map to TRBD2. After removal of 1 base from V and 3 bases from J, the junction contained 3 bases not matched to a gene. Germline CDR1 reads MGHRA; CDR2 reads YSYEKL. This CDR3 region has 16 residues.

The count of this clone is one. This chain joins TRBV13 and TRBJ1-6, with TRBD1 matching 8 bases. The CDR3 contains 15 residues. The V gene's germline CDR1 is PRHDT and CDR2 FYEKMQ (reference sequence). J was trimmed by 9 bases and V by 6 bases; bases with no gene match: 10. CDR3 loop: CASSSGGAGVSPLHF. The CDR3 nucleotides read TGTGCCAGCAGTTCAGGGGGCGCGGGTGTTTCACCCCTCCACTTT.